This TCR beta chain comes out of a study of cytomegalovirus exposure and HLA in healthy donors. A remark on this clone: The antigen is unknown.

Findings and limits, study-wide: The authors later linked a missense DCLRE1C variant to TCR beta V- and J-gene trimming. Confirmation was obtained in vitro that three CMV-associated chains are specific for CMV antigens. Across all donors, roughly uniform sequencing depth was an assumption of the presence/absence analyses.

Despite likely unrecorded immune exposures, the donors were nominally healthy at the time of sampling. Germline CDR1 SGHRS, CDR2 YFSETQ. Trimming removed 0 bases from V and 5 bases from J; junction bases left unmatched: 7. The CDR3 contains 17 residues. The PCR employed 60 Vbeta primers together with 13 Jbeta primers. Generated by immunoSEQ multiplex PCR, the TCRdb table keeps only in-frame clones and is missing some. This table holds 200,000 to 250,000 clones, around nine tenths found once. This sequence originates from a woman younger than 30 in good health and CMV-seronegative. V gene TRBV5-1 combines with J gene TRBJ2-7, with TRBD2 matching 14 bases. The sample taken for sequencing was PBMCs. The CDR3 nucleotides are TGCGCCAGCAGCTTGGGACTAGCGGGAGGGAGGTACAACGAGCAGTACTTC. Translation: CASSLGLAGGRYNEQYF.